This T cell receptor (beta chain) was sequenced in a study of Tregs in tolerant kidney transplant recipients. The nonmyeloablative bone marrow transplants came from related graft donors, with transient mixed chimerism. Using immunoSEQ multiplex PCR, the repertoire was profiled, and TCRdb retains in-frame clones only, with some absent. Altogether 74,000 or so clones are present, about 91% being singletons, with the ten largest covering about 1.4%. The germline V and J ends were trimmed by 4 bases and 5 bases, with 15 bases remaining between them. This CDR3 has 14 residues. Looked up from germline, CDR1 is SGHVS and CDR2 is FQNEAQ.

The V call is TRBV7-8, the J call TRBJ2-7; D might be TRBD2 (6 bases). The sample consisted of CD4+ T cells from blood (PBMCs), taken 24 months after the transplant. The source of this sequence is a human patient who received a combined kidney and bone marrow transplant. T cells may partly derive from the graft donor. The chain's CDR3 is CASSSRLVLNEQYF. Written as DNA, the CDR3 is TGTGCCAGCAGCTCCAGACTAGTTTTGAACGAGCAGTACTTC.